This T cell receptor beta chain was identified during a study of immune characteristics of hereditary and idiopathic chronic pancreatitis. Study conclusions and caveats: Patients with more severe chronic pancreatitis had more productive TCR rearrangements. Hereditary and idiopathic cases differed in TRBV10, TRBV19, TRBV23 and TRBV5 usage.

Libraries were prepared by immunoSEQ multiplex PCR; TCRdb keeps only in-frame clonotypes and omits some of them. The table has some 15,000 clones, about 73% seen once. The pancreas tissue came from patients undergoing total pancreatectomy with islet autotransplantation. This clone came up a few times. What it binds is not known. V was clipped by 5 bases and J by 0 bases, with 7 bases between them. This CDR3 is 13 amino acids long. CDR1 is LNHDA, CDR2 SQIVND, per germline (reference sequence). The receptor was derived from a human donor with chronic pancreatitis. Sequenced material: pancreas tissue with hereditary chronic pancreatitis. The J gene is TRBJ1-1, the V gene TRBV19, with unresolved D. CDR3 residues: CASSAFMNTEAFF. The CDR3 region has the DNA TGTGCCAGTAGTGCGTTCATGAACACTGAAGCTTTCTTT.